The 20 T cell receptor beta chains in this list originate from one sample, sequenced in a study. One entry per CDR3 protein results from TCRdb running MiXCR on the RT-PCR reads. This table has around 700,000 distinct CDR3 sequences, 12% to 15% appearing once. The sample consisted of memory CD4+ T cells from blood. The receptor source for this set is a female donor in good health, serving as a healthy control.

This clonotype was found many times. This chain uses TRBV12-3 or TRBV12-4 with TRBJ2-2; D tentatively fits TRBD1 or TRBD2 (5 bases each). The CDR3 spans 16 residues. V shed 7 bases and J shed 6 bases, with 21 bases lying between them. The DNA for the CDR3 is TGTGCCAGCACCTTAATGGGGGTCGGGCGTCCCGGGGAGCTGTTTTTT. As protein: CASTLMGVGRPGELFF.

As DNA, the CDR3 is TGTGCCACCAGTGATTTGTCTTACCCAGGAACAGAAGAGACCCAGTACTTC. It codes for CATSDLSYPGTEETQYF. The chain carries TRBV24-1 and TRBJ2-5; D gene unclear. Between the trimmed V and J ends, which lost 0 bases and 3 bases, there was a span of 16 bases. CDR3 length: 17 residues. In germline, CDR1 is KGHDR, CDR2 SFDVKD.

The CDR3 loop is CASSPWGTELTGELFF. CDR3 DNA: TGTGCCAGCTCACCATGGGGGACAGAACTCACCGGGGAGCTGTTTTTT. The chain is built from TRBV18 and TRBJ2-2; 7 bases line up with TRBD1. Germline V gene sequence: CDR1 KGHSH, CDR2 LQKENI. This CDR3 is 16 amino acids long. V shed 2 bases, J shed 4 bases, and the junction held 7 bases outside the gene matches.

This clonotype has ten or more counts. This chain connects TRBV20-1 to TRBJ1-4; D not resolved. The V gene's germline CDR1 is DFQATT and CDR2 SNEGSKA (reference sequence). Trimming took 3 bases from V and 8 from J, leaving 16 bases between them. There are 14 residues in the CDR3. Here the CDR3 DNA reads TGCAGTGCTAGGAGATCAGCGGAAGGCGAAAAACTGTTTTTT. Translated: CSARRSAEGEKLFF.

The chain carries TRBV3-1 and TRBJ2-7; unclear D gene. Germline V gives CDR1 LGHDT, CDR2 YNNKEL (reference sequence). V gave up 1 base and J gave up 4 bases, with 5 bases separating them. The CDR3 spans 12 residues. CDR3 in DNA: TGTGCCAGCAGCCAAGTGCTTTACGAGCAGTACTTC. It is translated as CASSQVLYEQYF.

This clonotype was observed a few times. The chain joins TRBV20-1 to TRBJ2-2, with D possibly matching TRBD2 (5 bases). Trimming left V 1 base short and J 6 bases short, with 15 bases between. The CDR3 runs 15 residues. The germline gives CDR1 DFQATT, CDR2 SNEGSKA (reference sequence). This chain's CDR3 is CSARAGGFIAGELFF. The CDR3 bases are TGCAGTGCTAGAGCAGGAGGCTTTATCGCCGGGGAGCTGTTTTTT.

The V call is TRBV6-1, the J call TRBJ1-1; maybe TRBD1 (5 bases). This CDR3 has 14 amino acids. V lost 6 bases, J lost 1 base, and 12 bases lay in between. Per germline, CDR1 MNHNS and CDR2 SASEGT. The CDR3 DNA sequence: TGTGCCAGCAGACTGACAGTTACGAACACTGAAGCTTTCTTT. Protein sequence: CASRLTVTNTEAFF.

This clonotype has just one count. The gene calls are TRBV5-6 and TRBJ2-5; D gene uncertain. V was cut by 0 bases and J by 2 bases, with 5 bases left in between. The CDR3 has 13 amino acids. In germline, CDR1 is SGHDT, CDR2 YYEEEE. DNA for the CDR3: TGTGCCAGCAGCTTGGACGAACAAGAGACCCAGTACTTC. Translating gives CASSLDEQETQYF.

The chain is built from TRBV5-1 and TRBJ2-7; D unclear. Looked up from germline, CDR1 is SGHRS and CDR2 is YFSETQ. V was cut by 6 bases and J by 1 base, with 17 bases left in between. The CDR3 spans 15 residues. The CDR3 nucleotides are TGCGCCAGCACCCCAACGGGTGGGGTATCCTACGAGCAGTACTTC. Its translation: CASTPTGGVSYEQYF. The full variable domain, in which reference TRBV5-1 and TRBJ2-7 provide the parts outside the CDR3, is KAGVTQTPRYLIKTRGQQVTLSCSPISGHRSVSWYQQTPGQGLQFLFEYFSETQRNKGNFPGRFSGRQFSNSRSEMNVSTLELGDSALYLCASTPTGGVSYEQYFGPGTRLTVT.

The table lists this clonotype with a few counts. The genes are TRBV20-1 and TRBJ2-5; TRBD2 is a possible D gene (6 bases). The V and J ends lost 5 bases and 7 bases respectively, with 17 bases between them. The germline V gene encodes CDR1 DFQATT and CDR2 SNEGSKA (reference sequence). The CDR3 has 13 residues. This CDR3 is CSALWSTEGTQYF. The DNA of the CDR3 is TGCAGTGCTTTGTGGTCGACGGAGGGGACCCAGTACTTC.

This clonotype came up once. The chain employs TRBV7-2 and TRBJ2-7, with D possibly TRBD1 on 6 matching bases. This CDR3 has 12 residues. Per germline, CDR1 SGHTA and CDR2 FQGNSA. V lost 5 bases and J 3 bases, leaving 8 bases between the germline ends. The CDR3 spells CTSSQGHYEQYF. CDR3 DNA sequence: TGTACCAGCAGCCAGGGACACTACGAGCAGTACTTC.

Only a few counts were recorded for this clonotype. This chain joins TRBV28 and TRBJ2-5, with 10 positions matching TRBD2. Germline V gene data show CDR1 as MDHEN and CDR2 as SYDVKM. This CDR3 contains 16 residues. V shed 3 bases and J 0 bases; nucleotides not matched to a gene: 4. This CDR3 reads CASSFSLAGDQETQYF. DNA of the CDR3: TGTGCCAGCAGTTTCTCGCTAGCGGGGGACCAAGAGACCCAGTACTTC.

The V gene is TRBV28, the J gene TRBJ1-1; TRBD1 matches at 7 bases. Germline assignment: CDR1 MDHEN and CDR2 SYDVKM. V was pared by 2 bases and J by 5 bases, with 5 bases of the junction left unmatched. The CDR3 consists of 14 residues. As DNA, the CDR3 is TGTGCCAGCAGTTTACGCAGGGGGATAACTGAAGCTTTCTTT. It specifies CASSLRRGITEAFF.

This clonotype was observed a handful of times. The chain uses TRBV9 and TRBJ2-7; 7 bases align to TRBD2. This CDR3 is 16 amino acids long. CDR1 is SGDLS and CDR2 is YYNGEE in the germline V gene. J was trimmed by 4 bases and V by 4 bases; bases with no gene match: 14. This CDR3 is CASSPSATSALYEQYF. CDR3 nucleotide sequence: TGTGCCAGCAGCCCCTCAGCTACTAGCGCTTTATACGAGCAGTACTTC. Full variable domain (rest looked up from reference TRBV9 and TRBJ2-7): DSGVTQTPKHLITATGQRVTLRCSPRSGDLSVYWYQQSLDQGLQFLIQYYNGEERAKGNILERFSAQQFPDLHSELNLSSLELGDSALYFCASSPSATSALYEQYFGPGTRLTVT.

The chain carries TRBV20-1 and TRBJ2-4; D is unresolved. This CDR3 has 13 residues. V lost 3 bases and J 8 bases, leaving 14 bases between the germline ends. Germline loops: CDR1 DFQATT, CDR2 SNEGSKA (reference sequence). The CDR3 here is CSASGQSGDIQYF. DNA of the CDR3: TGCAGTGCTAGTGGCCAAAGTGGTGACATTCAGTACTTC.

This clonotype was seen at least ten times. The chain carries TRBV7-9 and TRBJ1-3, with D possibly TRBD1 on 5 matching bases. This CDR3 is 15 amino acids long. Trimming left V 5 bases short and J 2 bases short, with 13 bases between. Germline CDR1 and CDR2: SEHNR and FQNEAQ (reference sequence). The CDR3 region has the DNA TGTGCCAGCAGCCCCGCCAGGGTGACTGGAAACACCATATATTTT. Translating it yields CASSPARVTGNTIYF.

This clonotype has a count of ten or more. The V gene is TRBV11-2, the J gene TRBJ1-6, with D perhaps matching TRBD1 (6 bases). CDR1 is SGHAT and CDR2 is FQNNGV in the germline V gene. V lost 5 bases and J 6 bases, leaving 14 bases between the germline ends. There are 15 residues in the CDR3. DNA of the CDR3: TGTGCCAGCAGCCAGACAGGACGGGGTAATTCACCCCTCCACTTT. Its protein is CASSQTGRGNSPLHF.

This chain connects TRBV20-1 to TRBJ1-5; 12 bases are a match to TRBD1. CDR3 size: 16 residues. The V gene end was trimmed by 5 bases and the J gene end by 2 bases; junction bases not matched to a gene: 7. Germline loops: CDR1 DFQATT, CDR2 SNEGSKA (reference sequence). This CDR3 reads CSALIGTGGGNQPQHF. CDR3 DNA: TGCAGTGCTCTGATTGGGACAGGGGGCGGCAATCAGCCCCAGCATTTT.

This clonotype was counted at least ten times. J is TRBJ2-2 and V is TRBV6-1, with TRBD1 matching over 8 bases. The germline gives CDR1 MNHNS, CDR2 SASEGT. The CDR3 contains 16 residues. The V segment lost 2 bases and the J segment 5 bases; nucleotides outside the gene matches: 7. Here the CDR3 DNA reads TGTGCCAGCAGTGAATGGCAGGGGGCGTTAACCGGGGAGCTGTTTTTT. It codes for CASSEWQGALTGELFF.

This clonotype was counted only a few times. The CDR3 protein is CASALTGGSSYEQYF. The CDR3 bases are TGTGCCAGCGCTCTAACAGGGGGTAGCTCCTACGAGCAGTACTTC. The chain has TRBV27 and TRBJ2-7, with 8 bases identical to TRBD1. J lost 0 bases, V lost 8 bases, and 9 bases had no gene match. The CDR3 has 15 amino acids. Germline V gene sequence: CDR1 MNHEY, CDR2 SMNVEV (reference sequence).